One sample yielded the 25 T cell receptor beta chains listed below, sequenced in a study of shared clonotypes between healthy human individuals. Naivety among CD8 cells was defined by CD45RO negativity and positive CCR7 selection, thereby excluding terminally differentiated effector memory CD45RA+ cells. TCRdb's table, derived via immunoSEQ multiplex PCR, lists solely in-frame clones and lacks some. The sample lists 550,000 to 750,000 clones; 92% were seen once. The sequenced sample was naive CD8+ T cells sorted from blood. Receptor source: a man aged 25 to 40 in good health.

The rearrangement links TRBV5-1 to TRBJ2-1, with 9 bases aligning to TRBD1. CDR1 and CDR2 (germline): SGHRS, YFSETQ. This CDR3 contains 17 residues. V shed 3 bases, J shed 2 bases, and the junction held 9 bases outside the gene matches. The CDR3 region is CASSSGQGRRTYNEQFF. The CDR3, as DNA: TGCGCCAGCAGCTCTGGACAGGGGAGACGCACCTACAATGAGCAGTTCTTC. The full variable domain, rest sourced from reference TRBV5-1 and TRBJ2-1, is KAGVTQTPRYLIKTRGQQVTLSCSPISGHRSVSWYQQTPGQGLQFLFEYFSETQRNKGNFPGRFSGRQFSNSRSEMNVSTLELGDSALYLCASSSGQGRRTYNEQFFGPGTRLTVL.

Concerning this clone itself: The junction and the germline gene differ at one end; a read error may be behind it. The CDR3 DNA reads TGTGCCAGCAGCCTAGCGGGATCTACCTACGAGCAGTACTTC. This sequence encodes CASSLAGSTYEQYF. This sequence joins TRBV7-9 and TRBJ2-7; TRBD2 agrees at 9 bases. The CDR3 has 14 residues. Germline V gives CDR1 SEHNR, CDR2 FQNEAQ (reference sequence).

The chain couples TRBV27 to TRBJ1-1; no firm D call. Trimming left V 3 bases short and J 1 base short, with 15 bases between. The V gene's germline CDR1 is MNHEY and CDR2 SMNVEV (reference sequence). The CDR3 is 16 residues long. The CDR3 protein is CASSLTPGGSNTEAFF. CDR3 DNA: TGTGCCAGCAGTTTGACCCCAGGCGGATCGAACACTGAAGCTTTCTTT.

The chain has TRBV5-1 and TRBJ2-7, with 7 bases identical to TRBD1. The CDR3 runs to 14 residues. Trimming at V came to 4 bases and at J to 3 bases, leaving 7 bases not matched to a gene. Germline loops: CDR1 SGHRS, CDR2 YFSETQ. CDR3 in amino acids: CASSARQGNYEQYF. CDR3 nucleotide sequence: TGCGCCAGCAGCGCCCGACAGGGAAACTACGAGCAGTACTTC.

V and J are TRBV10-1 and TRBJ2-7, with 7 nucleotides matching TRBD1. The CDR3 is 14 residues long. J lost 3 bases, V lost 3 bases, and 5 bases had no gene match. Germline V gene sequence: CDR1 WNHNN, CDR2 SYGVQD (reference sequence). The CDR3 loop reads CASSDPGQSYEQYF. CDR3 nucleotide sequence: TGCGCCAGCAGTGACCCGGGACAGAGCTACGAGCAGTACTTC.

The rearrangement links TRBV5-6 to TRBJ2-7, with 7 bases that match TRBD2. The CDR3 runs 15 residues. V dropped 0 bases and J dropped 3; count of bases not matched to a gene: 6. The germline CDR1 and CDR2 sequences are SGHDT and YYEEEE. The CDR3 bases are TGTGCCAGCAGCTTGGTTTCTAGCGGAGTCTACGAGCAGTACTTC. Protein: CASSLVSSGVYEQYF.

The CDR3 region is CASSQRTGRPGDTEAFF. CDR3 in DNA: TGTGCCAGCTCACAAAGGACAGGAAGGCCGGGGGACACTGAAGCTTTCTTT. The chain recombines TRBV18 with TRBJ1-1; 7 nucleotides agree with TRBD1. This CDR3 contains 17 residues. Germline CDR1 and CDR2: KGHSH and LQKENI. Losses at the gene ends were 4 bases for V and 3 bases for J; bases not matched to a gene: 14.

This chain uses TRBV5-4 with TRBJ2-5; D is perhaps TRBD1 (5 bases). Germline CDR1 and CDR2: SGHNT and YYREEE (reference sequence). Deletions cut 0 bases from V and 0 bases from J, with 12 bases between. The CDR3 spans 16 residues. This CDR3 reads CASSLETVSYQETQYF. The CDR3 DNA is TGTGCCAGCAGCTTGGAGACAGTCTCGTACCAAGAGACCCAGTACTTC.

This chain links TRBV7-9 with TRBJ2-1, with 11 nucleotides matching TRBD2. Germline V gene sequence: CDR1 SEHNR, CDR2 FQNEAQ (reference sequence). The J segment lost 7 bases and the V segment lost 2 bases, leaving 10 bases of the junction unmatched. This CDR3 has 17 residues. CDR3 loop: CASSLILAGAGKNEQFF. CDR3 coding DNA: TGTGCCAGCAGCTTAATACTAGCGGGAGCGGGGAAGAATGAGCAGTTCTTC.

The chain employs TRBV7-9 and TRBJ1-1; perhaps TRBD1 as D (5 bases). The germline V and J ends were trimmed by 5 bases and 8 bases, with 12 bases remaining between them. CDR1 is SEHNR, CDR2 FQNEAQ, per germline (reference sequence). The CDR3 consists of 12 residues. The DNA of the CDR3 is TGTGCCAGCAGCCGGGGACGGGAAGAAGCTTTCTTT. It specifies CASSRGREEAFF.

This clone has a single count. The genes are TRBV23-1 and TRBJ1-3; no reliable D call. TRBV23-1 is sorted into the ORF group, with uncertain function. Trimming left V 2 bases short and J 0 bases short, with 5 bases between. The CDR3 is made up of 14 amino acids. The CDR3 bases are TGCGCCAGCAGTCAAGGCCACTCTGGAAACACCATATATTTT. This translates into CASSQGHSGNTIYF.

V is TRBV2 and J is TRBJ2-2; D possibly corresponds to TRBD2 (6 bases). Looked up from germline, CDR1 is SNHLY and CDR2 is FYNNEI. Between the trimmed V and J ends, which lost 5 bases and 3 bases, there was a span of 16 bases. This CDR3 contains 16 residues. The CDR3 DNA is TGTGCCAGCAGTTCCGGGACTCCAATCTACACCGGGGAGCTGTTTTTT. Amino acids: CASSSGTPIYTGELFF.

This clone has a single count. The gene calls are TRBV7-9 and TRBJ1-5, with 7 bases that match TRBD1. Losses at the gene ends were 5 bases for V and 4 bases for J; bases not matched to a gene: 5. The CDR3 runs 14 residues. In germline, CDR1 is SEHNR, CDR2 FQNEAQ (reference sequence). The CDR3 loop is CASSPDRANQPQHF. Here the CDR3 DNA reads TGTGCCAGCAGCCCCGACAGGGCGAATCAGCCCCAGCATTTT.

This chain joins TRBV7-6 and TRBJ1-4, with 10 nucleotides matching TRBD1. The CDR3 extends over 17 amino acids. Germline loops: CDR1 SGHVS, CDR2 FNYEAQ. V lost 5 bases and J lost 0; bases outside the gene matches: 6. The CDR3: CASSPGTGDATNEKLFF. The CDR3 region has the DNA TGTGCCAGCAGCCCAGGGACAGGGGATGCAACTAATGAAAAACTGTTTTTT.

The chain has TRBV9 and TRBJ2-7; 7 nucleotides match TRBD1. The V gene's germline CDR1 is SGDLS and CDR2 YYNGEE. CDR3 length: 12 residues. The ends lost 5 bases at V and 5 bases at J; junction bases unmatched: 4. The CDR3 loop reads CASSFTGDEQYF. The DNA of the CDR3 is TGTGCCAGCAGTTTTACAGGGGACGAGCAGTACTTC.

This chain joins TRBV7-9 and TRBJ2-7, with D hard to call. Germline assignment: CDR1 SEHNR and CDR2 FQNEAQ (reference sequence). The V gene lost 5 bases and the J gene lost 4 bases, with 9 bases spanning the gap. There are 12 residues in the CDR3. CDR3: CASSMGSYEQYF. The CDR3 region has the DNA TGTGCCAGCAGCATGGGATCGTACGAGCAGTACTTC.

The chain recombines TRBV19 with TRBJ2-7, with D possibly matching TRBD1 (7 bases). V shed 5 bases and J shed 3 bases, with 17 bases lying between them. Germline V gene lookup returns CDR1 LNHDA and CDR2 SQIVND (reference sequence). CDR3 length: 15 residues. The CDR3 loop reads CASSEKGGQLYEQYF. The CDR3 DNA follows: TGTGCCAGTAGTGAAAAGGGGGGACAGCTCTACGAGCAGTACTTC. The entire variable domain, with the rest obtained from reference TRBV19 and TRBJ2-7, is as follows: DGGITQSPKYLFRKEGQNVTLSCEQNLNHDAMYWYRQDPGQGLRLIYYSQIVNDFQKGDIAEGYSVSREKKESFPLTVTSAQKNPTAFYLCASSEKGGQLYEQYFGPGTRLTVT.

This chain joins TRBV28 and TRBJ2-7, with 7 bases fitting TRBD1. The CDR3 runs to 16 residues. Trimming removed 5 bases from V and 0 bases from J; junction bases left unmatched: 10. Germline CDR1 MDHEN, CDR2 SYDVKM. CDR3 sequence reads: CASSPHLRDSSYEQYF. The CDR3 nucleotides are TGTGCCAGCAGTCCTCACCTCCGGGACAGCTCCTACGAGCAGTACTTC.

A remark on this clone: The germline gene is not matched at one end of the junction; a read error may be the cause. The chain couples TRBV27 to TRBJ2-1; D possibly matches TRBD1 or TRBD2 (5 bases each). The CDR3 runs to 16 residues. The germline gives CDR1 MNHEY, CDR2 SMNVEV (reference sequence). Here the CDR3 reads CASSPRWGSSYNKQFF. CDR3 sequence (DNA): TGTGCCAGCAGTCCCCGGTGGGGGAGCTCCTACAATAAGCAGTTCTTC.

The chain has TRBV29-1 and TRBJ2-7; D possibly corresponds to TRBD2 (6 bases). Germline CDR1 SQVTM, CDR2 ANQGSEA. This CDR3 has 12 amino acids. The CDR3 DNA is TGCAGTGTCGCGGGGAACGCCTACGAGCAGTACTTC. The encoded protein is CSVAGNAYEQYF.

The CDR3 nucleotides are TGTGCCAGCAGCGTATACCCAAACGTCGGTAGGCCAGATACGCAGTATTTT. This encodes CASSVYPNVGRPDTQYF. The chain links TRBV9 to TRBJ2-3; D uncertain. This CDR3 region has 17 residues. Between the trimmed V and J ends, which lost 1 base and 4 bases, there was a span of 19 bases. Germline V gives CDR1 SGDLS, CDR2 YYNGEE. The full variable domain, completed using reference TRBV9 and TRBJ2-3, is DSGVTQTPKHLITATGQRVTLRCSPRSGDLSVYWYQQSLDQGLQFLIQYYNGEERAKGNILERFSAQQFPDLHSELNLSSLELGDSALYFCASSVYPNVGRPDTQYFGPGTRLTVL.

The chain links TRBV28 to TRBJ2-2, with TRBD2 identical over 14 bases. CDR1 and CDR2 from the germline V gene are MDHEN and SYDVKM. The CDR3 has 18 residues. Trimming removed 3 bases from V and 1 base from J; junction bases left unmatched: 4. CDR3 nucleotide sequence: TGTGCCAGCAGTTTCCACGGGACTAGCGGGAGGAACACCGGGGAGCTGTTTTTT. Amino acid sequence: CASSFHGTSGRNTGELFF.

The chain carries TRBV18 and TRBJ2-1; D tentatively reads TRBD1 or TRBD2 (5 bases each). The V end was cut by 6 bases, the J end by 5 bases, with 14 bases between. CDR1 and CDR2 (germline): KGHSH, LQKENI. The CDR3 has 14 amino acids. The CDR3 loop is CASSSPGQNNEQFF. CDR3 DNA: TGTGCCAGCTCTTCACCGGGGCAGAACAATGAGCAGTTCTTC.

This chain joins TRBV9 and TRBJ1-1, with a tentative D call TRBD1 (5 bases). Trimming shortened V by 4 bases and J by 4 bases, and 11 bases separated the two germline ends. Germline CDR1 reads SGDLS; CDR2 reads YYNGEE. This CDR3 contains 13 residues. The CDR3 DNA reads TGTGCCAGCAGCCGCGAGGGGATCACTGAAGCTTTCTTT. Its translation: CASSREGITEAFF.

The sample holds one count of this clone. V gene TRBV11-3 combines with J gene TRBJ1-1; D not resolved. V lost 1 base and J 3 bases, leaving 6 bases between the germline ends. The germline V gene encodes CDR1 SGHNT and CDR2 YENEEA. The CDR3 consists of 13 residues. The CDR3 reads CASSLGGHTEAFF. The CDR3 DNA is TGTGCCAGCAGCTTAGGGGGTCACACTGAAGCTTTCTTT.